The rows below give T cell receptor beta chains drawn from one sample of a study of shared clonotypes between healthy human individuals. Libraries were prepared by immunoSEQ multiplex PCR; TCRdb keeps only in-frame clonotypes and omits some of them. The sample includes some 1.5 million clones, roughly 96% of them seen just once. The sequencing sample was made of naive CD4+ T cells sorted from blood. The source of these receptors is a man aged 30 to 45 in good health. Each CDR3 is given without its conserved first and last residue.

>TRBJ2-7|TRBV5-4
ASSSGQGDYEQY
>TRBJ2-4|TRBV27
ASSLYLRTSGWAKNIQY
>TRBJ2-7|TRBV4-3
ASSQEFQGGHEQY
>TRBJ2-6|TRBV18
ASSLSLGSGANVLT
>TRBJ1-5|TRBV2
ASKGDQPQH
>TRBJ1-3|TRBV5-1
ASSFSVGDTIY
>TRBJ2-1|TRBV6-1
ASRTGISYNEQF
>TRBJ2-5|TRBV5-5
ASTISRASGIETQY
>TRBJ1-4|TRBV5-1
ASSSGRRGPEKLF
>TRBJ2-1|TRBV7-2
ASSLLRGVNEQF
>TRBJ1-3|TRBV6-1
ASSGLPGTGVGNTIY
>TRBJ2-1|TRBV5-4
ASSLIAGDYNEQF
>TRBJ2-2|TRBV9
ASSVGDRVLTGELF
>TRBJ2-5|TRBV4-3
ASSQFWAGGAGDQETQY
>TRBJ1-1|TRBV5-1
ASSPDRVDTEAF
>TRBJ2-3|TRBV7-3
ASSSRVSGPRLGRTDTQY
>TRBJ2-3|TRBV5-1
ASSRTSGSTDTQY
>TRBJ1-2|TRBV28
ATPRGRGAFAGYT
>TRBJ2-1|TRBV14
ASSQLAGEWNEQF
>TRBJ2-1|TRBV19
ASSVVAGRGVNEQF
>TRBJ2-5|TRBV9
ASSPTHGQGQETQY
>TRBJ2-1|TRBV5-1
ASSLDVAGGAIGYNEQF
>TRBJ2-2|TRBV5-1
ASSWRDRPNTGELF
>TRBJ2-1|TRBV7-2
ASSVGGQYNEQF
>TRBJ1-2|TRBV5-1
ASSWPGGGYT
>TRBJ1-1|TRBV18
ASSRNLGNTEAF
>TRBJ2-7|TRBV15
ATSRAIGGQY
>TRBJ2-7|TRBV10-2
ASSELAGEYEQY
>TRBJ2-7|TRBV30
AWSAWGGPGSEQY
>TRBJ1-2|TRBV28
ASSSNQGINGYT
>TRBJ2-7|TRBV9
ASSVSGSNYEQY
>TRBJ2-7|TRBV29-1
SVEQGLGQY
>TRBJ2-2|TRBV5-1
ASSQPTQTGELF
>TRBJ2-3|TRBV4-1
ASSQGNTDTQY
>TRBJ2-1|TRBV4-2
ASSQVGGVGTYNEQF
>TRBJ1-2|TRBV28
ASRSQANYGYT
>TRBJ2-5|TRBV29-1
SVSDLPPGQETQY
>TRBJ1-1|TRBV5-1
ASSLEVVNTEAF
>TRBJ1-3|TRBV10-1
ASGPWLRGGSGNTIY
>TRBJ1-5|TRBV5-1
ASSLGTKGQPQH
>TRBJ2-7|TRBV27
ATSRRAGGYEQY
>TRBJ2-1|TRBV5-1
ASRQGTGIYNEQF